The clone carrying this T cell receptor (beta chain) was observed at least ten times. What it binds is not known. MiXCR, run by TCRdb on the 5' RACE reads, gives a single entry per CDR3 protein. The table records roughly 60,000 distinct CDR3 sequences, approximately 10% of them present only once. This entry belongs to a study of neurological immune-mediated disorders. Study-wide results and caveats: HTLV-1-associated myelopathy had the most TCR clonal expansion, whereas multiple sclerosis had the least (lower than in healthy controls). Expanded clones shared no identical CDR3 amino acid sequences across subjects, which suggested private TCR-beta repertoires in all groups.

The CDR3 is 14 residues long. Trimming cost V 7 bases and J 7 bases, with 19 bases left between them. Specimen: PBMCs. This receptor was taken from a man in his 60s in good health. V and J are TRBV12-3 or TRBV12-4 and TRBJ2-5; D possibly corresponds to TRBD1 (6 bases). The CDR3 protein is CASTSGHQSGTQYF. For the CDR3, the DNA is TGTGCCAGCACCTCGGGACACCAAAGCGGGACCCAGTACTTC.